Included here is one T cell receptor beta chain sequence, with context. There are 16 residues in the CDR3. CDR1 is DFQATT, CDR2 SNEGSKA, per germline (reference sequence). This entry belongs to a study of T cells expressing NK-cell markers. TCRdb derives one entry per CDR3 protein from the 5' RACE reads, leaving out DNA. Its table records fewer than 300,000 distinct CDR3 sequences. What was sequenced was blood T cells: a sorted CD56 or NKG2C T cell subset, CD4+ or CD8+ T cells, or bulk PBMC T cells (not recorded which). The chain carries TRBV20-1 and TRBJ2-3; TCRdb picks TRBD2, but there is no DNA to check that call. The receptor's source is a woman aged 18 to 75 in good health. The CDR3 loop is CSAGARGGSGGLTQYF.